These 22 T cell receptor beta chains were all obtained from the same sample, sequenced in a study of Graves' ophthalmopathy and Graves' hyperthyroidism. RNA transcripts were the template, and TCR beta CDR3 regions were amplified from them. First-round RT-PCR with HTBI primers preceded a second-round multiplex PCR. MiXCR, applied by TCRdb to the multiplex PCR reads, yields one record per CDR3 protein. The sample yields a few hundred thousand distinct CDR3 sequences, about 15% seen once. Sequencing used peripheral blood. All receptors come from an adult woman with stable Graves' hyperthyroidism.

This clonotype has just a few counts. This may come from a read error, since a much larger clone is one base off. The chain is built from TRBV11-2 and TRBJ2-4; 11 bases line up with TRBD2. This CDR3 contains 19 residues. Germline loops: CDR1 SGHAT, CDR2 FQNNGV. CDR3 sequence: CAGSLLSSGRLRGKNIQYF. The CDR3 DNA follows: TGTGCCGGCAGCTTACTGTCTAGCGGGAGGCTAAGGGGCAAAAACATTCAGTACTTC.

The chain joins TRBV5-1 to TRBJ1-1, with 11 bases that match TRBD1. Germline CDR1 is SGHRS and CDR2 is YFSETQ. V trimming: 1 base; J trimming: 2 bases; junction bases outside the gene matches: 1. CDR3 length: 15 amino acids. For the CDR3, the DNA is TGCGCCAGCAGCTTGTGGACAGGGGGCAACACTGAAGCTTTCTTT. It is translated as CASSLWTGGNTEAFF.

CDR3 loop: CASSSLGFHQPQHF. The CDR3 DNA sequence: TGTGCCAGCAGCTCCCTAGGGTTCCATCAGCCCCAGCATTTT. The chain combines TRBV7-8 with TRBJ1-5; D gene uncertain. CDR1 and CDR2 from the germline V gene are SGHVS and FQNEAQ. This CDR3 is built from 14 residues. Trimming took off 4 bases at V and 5 bases at J, with 12 bases between the two ends.

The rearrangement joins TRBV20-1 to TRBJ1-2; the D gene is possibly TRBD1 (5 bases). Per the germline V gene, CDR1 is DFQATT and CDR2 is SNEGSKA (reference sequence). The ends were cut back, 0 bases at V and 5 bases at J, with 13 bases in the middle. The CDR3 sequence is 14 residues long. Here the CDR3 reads CSARDRGGAYGYTF. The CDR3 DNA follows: TGCAGTGCTAGAGATCGGGGGGGAGCGTATGGCTACACCTTC.

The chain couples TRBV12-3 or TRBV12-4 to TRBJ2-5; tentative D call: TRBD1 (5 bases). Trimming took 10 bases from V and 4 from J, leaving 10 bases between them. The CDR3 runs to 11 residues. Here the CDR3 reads CATQGRETQYF. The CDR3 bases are TGTGCCACCCAGGGAAGAGAGACCCAGTACTTC.

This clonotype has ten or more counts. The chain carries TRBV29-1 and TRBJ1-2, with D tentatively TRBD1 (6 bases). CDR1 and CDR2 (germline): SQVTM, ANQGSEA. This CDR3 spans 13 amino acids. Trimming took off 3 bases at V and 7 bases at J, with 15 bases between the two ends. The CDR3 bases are TGCAGCGTTGATTTCCAGGGGTCGAGTGGCTACACCTTC. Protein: CSVDFQGSSGYTF. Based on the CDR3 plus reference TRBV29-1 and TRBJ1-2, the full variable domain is SAVISQKPSRDICQRGTSLTIQCQVDSQVTMMFWYRQQPGQSLTLIATANQGSEATYESGFVIDKFPISRPNLTFSTLTVSNMSPEDSSIYLCSVDFQGSSGYTFGSGTRLTVV.

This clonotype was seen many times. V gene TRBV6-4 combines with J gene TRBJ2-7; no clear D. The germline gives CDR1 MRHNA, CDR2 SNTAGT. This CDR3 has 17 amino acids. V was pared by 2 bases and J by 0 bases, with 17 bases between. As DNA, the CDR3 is TGTGCCAGCAGTGACGGCTTCCAGGAGCACCACTCCTACGAGCAGTACTTC. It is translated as CASSDGFQEHHSYEQYF.

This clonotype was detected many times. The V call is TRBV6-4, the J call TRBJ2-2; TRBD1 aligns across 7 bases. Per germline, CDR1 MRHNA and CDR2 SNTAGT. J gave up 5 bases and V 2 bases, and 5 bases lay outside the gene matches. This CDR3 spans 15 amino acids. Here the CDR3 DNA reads TGTGCCAGCAGTGACAGGGGGCGTGGAACCGGGGAGCTGTTTTTT. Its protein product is CASSDRGRGTGELFF.

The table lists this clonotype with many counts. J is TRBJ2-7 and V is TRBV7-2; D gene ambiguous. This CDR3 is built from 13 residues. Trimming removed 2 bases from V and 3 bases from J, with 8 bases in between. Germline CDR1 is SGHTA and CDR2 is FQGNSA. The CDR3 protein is CASSLLPGYEQYF. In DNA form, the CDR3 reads TGTGCCAGCAGCTTATTGCCGGGCTACGAGCAGTACTTC.

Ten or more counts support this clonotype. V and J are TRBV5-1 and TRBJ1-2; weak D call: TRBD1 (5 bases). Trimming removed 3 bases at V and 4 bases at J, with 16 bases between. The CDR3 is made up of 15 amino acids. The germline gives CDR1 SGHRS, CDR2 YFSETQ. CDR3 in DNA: TGCGCCAGCAGCTCCCCCGGGACGGAAATCTATGGCTACACCTTC. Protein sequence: CASSSPGTEIYGYTF. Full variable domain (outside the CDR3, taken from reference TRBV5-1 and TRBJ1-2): KAGVTQTPRYLIKTRGQQVTLSCSPISGHRSVSWYQQTPGQGLQFLFEYFSETQRNKGNFPGRFSGRQFSNSRSEMNVSTLELGDSALYLCASSSPGTEIYGYTFGSGTRLTVV.

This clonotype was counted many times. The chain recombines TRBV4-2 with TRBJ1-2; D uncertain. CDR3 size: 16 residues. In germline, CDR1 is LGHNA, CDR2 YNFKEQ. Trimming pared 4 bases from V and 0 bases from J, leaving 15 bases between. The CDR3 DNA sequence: TGTGCCAGCAGCCCCCCCACGGCAGGATCTAACTATGGCTACACCTTC. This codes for CASSPPTAGSNYGYTF.

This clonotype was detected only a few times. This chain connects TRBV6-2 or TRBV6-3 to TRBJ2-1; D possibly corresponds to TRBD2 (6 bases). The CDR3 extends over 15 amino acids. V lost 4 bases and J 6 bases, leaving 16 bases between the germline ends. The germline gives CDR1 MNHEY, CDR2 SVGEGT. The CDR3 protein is CASSLRLEWANEQFF. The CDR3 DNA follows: TGTGCCAGCAGTTTGCGACTAGAATGGGCCAATGAGCAGTTCTTC.

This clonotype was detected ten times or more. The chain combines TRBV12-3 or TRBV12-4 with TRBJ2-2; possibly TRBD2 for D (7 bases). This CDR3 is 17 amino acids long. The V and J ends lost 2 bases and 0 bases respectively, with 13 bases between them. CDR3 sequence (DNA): TGTGCCAGCAGTTTAATATCGGGGGGCGCGAACACCGGGGAGCTGTTTTTT. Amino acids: CASSLISGGANTGELFF.

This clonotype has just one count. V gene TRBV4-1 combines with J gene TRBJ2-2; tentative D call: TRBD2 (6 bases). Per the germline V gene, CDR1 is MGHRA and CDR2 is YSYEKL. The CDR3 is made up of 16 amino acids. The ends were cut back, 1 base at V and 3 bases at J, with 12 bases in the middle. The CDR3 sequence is CASSQAGGGDTGELFF. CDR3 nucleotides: TGCGCCAGCAGCCAAGCCGGAGGCGGGGACACCGGGGAGCTGTTTTTT.

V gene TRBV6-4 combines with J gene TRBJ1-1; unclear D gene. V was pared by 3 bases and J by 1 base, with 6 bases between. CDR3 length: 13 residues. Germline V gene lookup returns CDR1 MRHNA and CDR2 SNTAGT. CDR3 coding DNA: TGTGCCAGCAGTGATGGCAGGAACACTGAAGCTTTCTTT. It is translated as CASSDGRNTEAFF.

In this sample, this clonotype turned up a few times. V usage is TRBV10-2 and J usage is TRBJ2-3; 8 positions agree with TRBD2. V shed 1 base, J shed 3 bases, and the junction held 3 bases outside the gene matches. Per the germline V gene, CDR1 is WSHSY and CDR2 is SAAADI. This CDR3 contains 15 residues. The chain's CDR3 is CASSELTSETDTQYF. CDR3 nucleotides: TGCGCCAGCAGTGAGTTGACTAGCGAAACAGATACGCAGTATTTT.

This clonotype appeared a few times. CDR3 DNA sequence: TGTGCCAGCAGCCAAACGCCGGTTACCCAAGAGACCCAGTACTTC. This sequence encodes CASSQTPVTQETQYF. J is TRBJ2-5 and V is TRBV7-9; D ambiguous. The CDR3 consists of 15 residues. The V gene's germline CDR1 is SEHNR and CDR2 FQNEAQ (reference sequence). The ends were cut back, 5 bases at V and 1 base at J, with 14 bases in the middle.

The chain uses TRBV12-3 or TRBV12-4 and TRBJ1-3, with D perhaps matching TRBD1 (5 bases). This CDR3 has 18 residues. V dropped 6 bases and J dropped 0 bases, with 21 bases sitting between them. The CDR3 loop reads CASRSGTGFGRSGNTIYF. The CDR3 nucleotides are TGTGCCAGCAGATCCGGGACGGGTTTTGGGCGCTCTGGAAACACCATATATTTT.

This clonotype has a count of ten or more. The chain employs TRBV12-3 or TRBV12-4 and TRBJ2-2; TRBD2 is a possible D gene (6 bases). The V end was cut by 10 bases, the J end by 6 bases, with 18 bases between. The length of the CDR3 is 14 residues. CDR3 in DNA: TGTGCCACCTCAGTCGGAGGGGCCGCCGGGGAGCTGTTTTTT. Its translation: CATSVGGAAGELFF.

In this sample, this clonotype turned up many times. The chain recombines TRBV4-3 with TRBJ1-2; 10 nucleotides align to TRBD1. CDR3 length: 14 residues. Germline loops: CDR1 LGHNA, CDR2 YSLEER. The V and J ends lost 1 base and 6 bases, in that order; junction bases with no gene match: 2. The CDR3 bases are TGCGCCAGCAGCCAAGGGACAGGGGGTGATGGCTACACCTTC. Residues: CASSQGTGGDGYTF.

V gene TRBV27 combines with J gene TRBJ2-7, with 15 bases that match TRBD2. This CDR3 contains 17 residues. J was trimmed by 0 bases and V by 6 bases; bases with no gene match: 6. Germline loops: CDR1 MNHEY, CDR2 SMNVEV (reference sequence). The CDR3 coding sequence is TGTGCCAGCAGCCTGGGACTAGCGGGAGGCTACTCCTACGAGCAGTACTTC. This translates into CASSLGLAGGYSYEQYF.

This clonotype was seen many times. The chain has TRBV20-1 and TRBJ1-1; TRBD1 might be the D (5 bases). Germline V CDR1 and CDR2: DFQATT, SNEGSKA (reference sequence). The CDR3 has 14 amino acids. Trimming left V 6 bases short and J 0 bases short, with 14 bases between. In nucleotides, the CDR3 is TGCAGTGCAAACCGACAGCTCATGAACACTGAAGCTTTCTTT. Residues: CSANRQLMNTEAFF.